These 16 T cell receptor beta chains share one sample of origin, sequenced in a study of blood T cell repertoires in COVID-19. Libraries were prepared by immunoSEQ multiplex PCR; TCRdb keeps only in-frame clonotypes and omits some of them. The sample has some 150,000 clones, around 81% seen once. Sequences were obtained from peripheral blood. All receptors come from an older woman with acute or convalescent COVID-19.

This clone was found a few times. The J gene is TRBJ1-6, the V gene TRBV4-3, with 9 bases aligning to TRBD1. The CDR3 loop spans 14 amino acids. The V segment lost 8 bases and the J segment 6 bases; nucleotides outside the gene matches: 5. Germline-derived CDR1 and CDR2 are LGHNA and YSLEER. The CDR3 here is CASGMDRGNSPLHF. The CDR3, as DNA: TGCGCCAGCGGGATGGACAGGGGTAATTCACCCCTCCACTTT.

The V call is TRBV6-5, the J call TRBJ1-1; the D is unclear. Germline V CDR1 and CDR2: MNHEY, SVGAGI. The CDR3 runs to 12 residues. V lost 0 bases and J lost 11, with 10 bases in between. CDR3 sequence reads: CASSYSGLKAFF. The CDR3 DNA is TGTGCCAGCAGTTACTCCGGGTTAAAGGCTTTCTTT.

This clone was detected once. The chain joins TRBV7-2 to TRBJ2-7; TRBD2 matches at 10 bases. Germline V gene lookup returns CDR1 SGHTA and CDR2 FQGNSA. V lost 1 base to trimming and J lost 7 bases; unmatched junction nucleotides: 10. The CDR3 runs to 16 residues. In nucleotides, the CDR3 is TGTGCCAGCAGCTTAGATCGAGTAGCGGGAGGAGTAGAGCAGTACTTC. This translates into CASSLDRVAGGVEQYF.

The rearrangement joins TRBV6-2 or TRBV6-3 to TRBJ2-2, with 10 positions matching TRBD2. Germline V CDR1 and CDR2: MNHEY, SVGEGT. Germline trimming cut 2 bases from V and 6 bases from J; bases unmatched to any gene: 3. The CDR3 length is 15 residues. The CDR3 sequence is CASSYVLAGSGELFF. DNA for the CDR3: TGTGCCAGCAGTTACGTACTAGCGGGATCCGGGGAGCTGTTTTTT.

The chain couples TRBV5-1 to TRBJ2-6; 9 bases fit TRBD2. With V trimmed by 4 bases and J by 2 bases, 10 bases remained unmatched. This CDR3 spans 18 amino acids. CDR1 SGHRS and CDR2 YFSETQ come from the germline V gene. The CDR3, as DNA: TGCGCCAGCAGCCCCCTGGCGGGAGGGCCCCCTGGGGCCAACGTCCTGACTTTC. Encoded protein: CASSPLAGGPPGANVLTF. Variable domain in full (rest from reference TRBV5-1 and TRBJ2-6): KAGVTQTPRYLIKTRGQQVTLSCSPISGHRSVSWYQQTPGQGLQFLFEYFSETQRNKGNFPGRFSGRQFSNSRSEMNVSTLELGDSALYLCASSPLAGGPPGANVLTFGAGSRLTVL.

The chain joins TRBV4-2 to TRBJ2-7; the match to TRBD2 covers 9 bases. After removal of 0 bases from V and 1 base from J, the junction contained 4 bases not matched to a gene. Germline assignment: CDR1 LGHNA and CDR2 YNFKEQ. The CDR3 runs to 16 residues. CDR3 bases: TGTGCCAGCAGCCAAGATCTCCTAGCGGGGTCCTACGAGCAGTACTTC. Translation gives CASSQDLLAGSYEQYF.

The J gene is TRBJ2-4, the V gene TRBV28, with D uncertain. Deletions cut 5 bases from V and 3 bases from J, with 8 bases between. Germline loops: CDR1 MDHEN, CDR2 SYDVKM. The CDR3 covers 13 residues. The CDR3 nucleotides are TGTGCCAGCAGTCCCCGAGACAAAAACATTCAGTACTTC. This sequence encodes CASSPRDKNIQYF.

The gene calls are TRBV5-3 and TRBJ2-1; no clear D gene. TRBV5-3 is flagged as an ORF with uncertain function. The V and J ends lost 5 bases and 0 bases respectively, with 9 bases between them. The CDR3 runs 14 residues. As DNA, the CDR3 is TGTGCCAGAAGTCGGGTTAGCTCCTACAATGAGCAGTTCTTC. This codes for CARSRVSSYNEQFF.

The gene calls are TRBV15 and TRBJ2-7, with D perhaps TRBD2 (5 bases). The CDR3 is 14 amino acids. Germline CDR1 and CDR2: LNHNV and YYDKDF (reference sequence). The V end was cut by 4 bases, the J end by 0 bases, with 10 bases between. DNA of the CDR3: TGTGCCACCAGCATTGGCCGGGGCTCCTACGAGCAGTACTTC. Translation gives CATSIGRGSYEQYF.

The CDR3 region has the DNA TGTGCCAGCAGCTTAGAAGGCAGGAACTATGGCTACACCTTC. Protein product: CASSLEGRNYGYTF. The V call is TRBV7-9, the J call TRBJ1-2; D uncertain. CDR1 SEHNR and CDR2 FQNEAQ come from the germline V gene (reference sequence). V lost 1 base and J lost 2, with 8 bases in between. This CDR3 spans 14 amino acids.

The V and J genes are TRBV25-1 and TRBJ1-1, with 7 bases fitting TRBD1. From germline, CDR1 is MGHDK and CDR2 SYGVNS. J lost 4 bases, V lost 6 bases, and 17 bases had no gene match. This CDR3 region has 17 residues. The CDR3 coding sequence is TGTGCCAGCAGAAGACAGGGCGCTGGATCAGGCGGCACTGAAGCTTTCTTT. Translating it yields CASRRQGAGSGGTEAFF.

The rearrangement joins TRBV6-5 to TRBJ1-1; D remains unclear. Looked up from germline, CDR1 is MNHEY and CDR2 is SVGAGI. Trimming took off 8 bases at V and 4 bases at J, with 8 bases between the two ends. This CDR3 has 11 residues. The CDR3 loop reads CASSGSTEAFF. The CDR3 DNA sequence: TGTGCCAGCTCCGGGAGCACTGAAGCTTTCTTT.

The genes are TRBV15 and TRBJ1-3; TRBD1 matches 10 bases. The trim removed 1 base at V and 0 bases at J, leaving 0 bases unmatched. The CDR3 loop spans 16 amino acids. Germline CDR1 LNHNV, CDR2 YYDKDF (reference sequence). The CDR3 loop reads CATSRGDRGSGNTIYF. CDR3 DNA sequence: TGTGCCACCAGCAGAGGGGACAGGGGCTCTGGAAACACCATATATTTT.

The gene calls are TRBV29-1 and TRBJ1-1; no definite D call. The CDR3 consists of 13 residues. In germline, CDR1 is SQVTM, CDR2 ANQGSEA. The V gene lost 2 bases and the J gene lost 4 bases, with 11 bases spanning the gap. The CDR3 nucleotides read TGCAGCGTTGAAAGGAGGGCGGGCACTGAAGCTTTCTTT. This encodes CSVERRAGTEAFF.

The CDR3 nucleotides read TGTGCCAGCAGCTTAGAGGCTAGCGGGCCTCATTCAGAGACCCAGTACTTC. It codes for CASSLEASGPHSETQYF. J is TRBJ2-5 and V is TRBV7-2; 8 bases match TRBD2. Germline V CDR1 and CDR2: SGHTA, FQGNSA. This CDR3 has 17 residues. The junction had 11 bases not matched to a gene; V was cut back by 1 base and J by 4 bases.

In this sample, this clone turned up once. The chain uses TRBV2 and TRBJ1-1; a possible D gene is TRBD1 (5 bases). This CDR3 is 15 amino acids long. Germline CDR1 reads SNHLY; CDR2 reads FYNNEI. Trimming removed 2 bases from V and 0 bases from J, with 10 bases in between. The CDR3: CASSEWQGMNTEAFF. In DNA, the CDR3 is TGTGCCAGCAGTGAATGGCAGGGAATGAACACTGAAGCTTTCTTT.